The TCR beta chain under discussion was sequenced for a study of a mutant IDH1 vaccine in newly diagnosed glioma. The wider study: Patients got radiotherapy, temozolomide, or both beforehand, and most got both. Study-level findings and limits: Pseudoprogression apparently tracked independently of changes in top peripheral T cell clonotypes.

CDR1 is MNHNY, CDR2 SVGAGI, per germline (reference sequence). V dropped 6 bases and J dropped 4; count of bases not matched to a gene: 2. The CDR3 contains 13 residues. Time point reported: baseline, week 1 (first vaccination visit). Treatment specified: pre-vaccination baseline after standard-of-care therapy. In regard to this clone: What it binds is unknown.

Profiled with immunoSEQ multiplex PCR; TCRdb holds only in-frame clones, not every one. The sample lists 30,000 to 35,000 clones; 75% to 90% were seen once. Sample: PBMCs, taken from a glioma patient treated with radiotherapy, temozolomide or both. The gene calls are TRBV6-6 and TRBJ1-3; 8 bases fit TRBD1. The TCR originated in a woman in her 40s with glioma. The CDR3 DNA reads as TGTGCCAGCAGCAGGGGGCAGGGAAACACCATATATTTT. It encodes CASSRGQGNTIYF.